The 30 T cell receptor beta chains presented below share a single source sample, sequenced in a study of blood T cell repertoires in COVID-19. Repertoires were generated with immunoSEQ multiplex PCR, while TCRdb's copy carries only in-frame clones and drops some. The sample contains roughly 250,000 clones, 88% of which appear only once. The sequencing sample was made of PBMCs or T cells enriched from blood (not recorded which). These receptors were obtained from a woman in her thirties or forties with acute COVID-19.

The CDR3 region is CASSFRESPLHF. The CDR3 coding sequence is TGTGCCAGCAGCTTCCGGGAGTCACCCCTCCACTTT. The V and J genes are TRBV7-9 and TRBJ1-6; D unclear. V was pared by 3 bases and J by 10 bases, with 7 bases between. The CDR3 runs 12 residues. CDR1 is SEHNR, CDR2 FQNEAQ, per germline (reference sequence).

The chain employs TRBV27 and TRBJ2-2, with TRBD1 matching 8 bases. V was pared by 5 bases and J by 2 bases, with 4 bases of the junction left unmatched. This CDR3 spans 15 amino acids. The germline CDR1 and CDR2 sequences are MNHEY and SMNVEV (reference sequence). CDR3 amino acids: CASSVDRGNTGELFF. CDR3 nucleotides: TGTGCCAGCAGTGTCGACAGGGGTAACACCGGGGAGCTGTTTTTT.

The V gene is TRBV5-1, the J gene TRBJ2-1; 10 bases agree with TRBD1. With V trimmed by 4 bases and J by 6 bases, 7 bases remained unmatched. CDR3 size: 15 residues. Germline CDR1 SGHRS, CDR2 YFSETQ. The CDR3 sequence: CASSQTGGLSNEQFF. CDR3 coding DNA: TGCGCCAGCAGCCAGACAGGGGGCTTAAGCAATGAGCAGTTCTTC.

This rearrangement joins TRBV5-4 to TRBJ1-1; D gene ambiguous. The CDR3 is 14 amino acids. Germline CDR1 reads SGHNT; CDR2 reads YYREEE (reference sequence). V shed 1 base and J shed 1 base, with 8 bases lying between them. CDR3 DNA: TGTGCCAGCAGCTTGCAGACTGCGAACACTGAAGCTTTCTTT. It is translated as CASSLQTANTEAFF.

The chain couples TRBV24-1 to TRBJ1-5; no clear D gene. The CDR3 has 12 amino acids. Germline V lookup: CDR1 KGHDR, CDR2 SFDVKD. V was shortened by 4 bases and J by 5 bases, with 5 bases between the two germline ends. The CDR3 protein is CATSEAHQPQHF. The DNA of the CDR3 is TGTGCCACCAGTGAAGCCCATCAGCCCCAGCATTTT.

This clone was seen a handful of times. This rearrangement joins TRBV27 to TRBJ2-1; D remains unclear. Per the germline V gene, CDR1 is MNHEY and CDR2 is SMNVEV (reference sequence). V was trimmed by 10 bases and J by 5 bases, leaving 15 bases between them. This CDR3 is built from 13 residues. CDR3 protein: CATPLTQHNEQFF. CDR3 DNA sequence: TGTGCCACACCCCTGACTCAGCACAATGAGCAGTTCTTC.

The chain combines TRBV19 with TRBJ2-1; TRBD1 matches 7 bases. V was pared by 3 bases and J by 0 bases, with 11 bases of the junction left unmatched. Per the germline V gene, CDR1 is LNHDA and CDR2 is SQIVND (reference sequence). This CDR3 spans 18 amino acids. Here the CDR3 DNA reads TGTGCCAGTAGTATTGAAGGGACAGTCCTCTTCTCCTACAATGAGCAGTTCTTC. Translating it yields CASSIEGTVLFSYNEQFF.

This clone has just one count. The V and J genes are TRBV27 and TRBJ1-4; D perhaps matches TRBD1 (6 bases). The CDR3 spans 15 residues. Germline V lookup: CDR1 MNHEY, CDR2 SMNVEV (reference sequence). V lost 3 bases and J 5 bases, leaving 13 bases between the germline ends. CDR3 sequence: CASSFWGGRNEKLFF. The CDR3 DNA is TGTGCCAGCAGTTTTTGGGGGGGGCGGAATGAAAAACTGTTTTTT. Full variable domain (outside the CDR3, taken from reference TRBV27 and TRBJ1-4): EAQVTQNPRYLITVTGKKLTVTCSQNMNHEYMSWYRQDPGLGLRQIYYSMNVEVTDKGDVPEGYKVSRKEKRNFPLILESPSPNQTSLYFCASSFWGGRNEKLFFGSGTQLSVL.

The rearrangement links TRBV7-3 to TRBJ2-5; 9 positions match TRBD2. The V and J ends lost 5 bases and 4 bases, in that order; junction bases with no gene match: 11. The CDR3 length is 16 residues. Per the germline V gene, CDR1 is SGHTA and CDR2 is FQGTGA. The CDR3: CASSLMGGGVRETQYF. The CDR3 bases are TGTGCCAGCAGCCTTATGGGCGGGGGGGTTCGAGAGACCCAGTACTTC.

This clone has a count of ten or more. The genes are TRBV7-9 and TRBJ2-1; 10 bases are a match to TRBD1. CDR3 length: 15 amino acids. Unmatched junction bases numbered 5, after V lost 4 bases and J lost 5 bases. Germline CDR1 is SEHNR and CDR2 is FQNEAQ (reference sequence). CDR3 in amino acids: CASSSGTGVNNEQFF. The CDR3 nucleotides are TGTGCCAGCAGCTCCGGGACAGGGGTAAACAATGAGCAGTTCTTC.

This clone was counted once. This chain joins TRBV28 and TRBJ1-5, with D possibly being TRBD1 (5 bases). Germline V lookup: CDR1 MDHEN, CDR2 SYDVKM. The CDR3 is made up of 17 amino acids. V shed 2 bases and J shed 7 bases, with 21 bases lying between them. CDR3 nucleotides: TGTGCCAGCAGTTTAGCCACACCTTATGTACAGGTACAGCCCCAGCATTTT. Its translation: CASSLATPYVQVQPQHF.

CDR3 amino acids: CASSDSPGQGSNEQFF. The CDR3 region has the DNA TGTGCCAGCAGTGACTCCCCCGGACAGGGTTCCAATGAGCAGTTCTTC. V is TRBV6-4 and J is TRBJ2-1, with TRBD1 identical over 8 bases. The germline gives CDR1 MRHNA, CDR2 SNTAGT. With 0 bases clipped from V and 6 bases from J, the junction kept 7 bases outside the gene matches. The length of the CDR3 is 16 residues.

The rearrangement links TRBV10-3 to TRBJ1-2, with D maybe TRBD1 (5 bases). This CDR3 spans 13 amino acids. Germline V lookup: CDR1 ENHRY, CDR2 SYGVKD. With 8 bases removed from V and 4 bases from J, the gap between germline ends came to 14 bases. The CDR3 nucleotides read TGTGCCATCGCAGGGTCGATCTCCTATGGCTACACCTTC. Protein sequence: CAIAGSISYGYTF.

The chain carries TRBV13 and TRBJ2-5; 9 nucleotides align to TRBD1. From germline, CDR1 is PRHDT and CDR2 FYEKMQ (reference sequence). V shed 5 bases, J shed 4 bases, and the junction held 11 bases outside the gene matches. The CDR3 contains 16 residues. CDR3 nucleotide sequence: TGTGCCAGCAGCAGCCGGGACAGGGTTGGGGGAGAGACCCAGTACTTC. Translating it yields CASSSRDRVGGETQYF.

The chain couples TRBV5-6 to TRBJ1-2; perhaps TRBD1 as D (5 bases). Germline assignment: CDR1 SGHDT and CDR2 YYEEEE. CDR3 length: 11 residues. The V end lost 2 bases, the J end lost 13 bases, and 12 bases lay between the germline ends. The CDR3 nucleotides are TGTGCCAGCAGCTTATCAGGGTTGATCACCTTC. Amino acid sequence: CASSLSGLITF.

The chain employs TRBV4-1 and TRBJ1-4; perhaps TRBD1 as D (5 bases). The CDR3 runs to 14 residues. Germline-derived CDR1 and CDR2 are MGHRA and YSYEKL. Between the trimmed V and J ends, which lost 4 bases and 3 bases, there was a span of 9 bases. For the CDR3, the DNA is TGCGCCAGCAGCCCCAGGGTTCCTAATGAAAAACTGTTTTTT. Its protein product is CASSPRVPNEKLFF.

V gene TRBV11-3 combines with J gene TRBJ2-3; a weak D match, TRBD1 (5 bases). The ends were cut back, 5 bases at V and 2 bases at J, with 11 bases in the middle. The CDR3 loop spans 14 amino acids. Germline-derived CDR1 and CDR2 are SGHNT and YENEEA. CDR3 DNA sequence: TGTGCCAGCAGCAAGACGGACACCACAGATACGCAGTATTTT. It yields the protein CASSKTDTTDTQYF.

The rearrangement uses TRBV19 and TRBJ2-3, with D possibly TRBD2 on 5 matching bases. Germline loops: CDR1 LNHDA, CDR2 SQIVND (reference sequence). Between the trimmed V and J ends, which lost 5 bases and 6 bases, there was a span of 18 bases. The CDR3 covers 15 residues. This CDR3 reads CASSHPLWGEDTQYF. CDR3 coding DNA: TGTGCCAGTAGTCACCCGCTCTGGGGAGAGGATACGCAGTATTTT.

The chain recombines TRBV30 with TRBJ1-6; 8 positions match TRBD1. Trimming took 6 bases from V and 6 from J; bases not matched to a gene: 4. There are 13 residues in the CDR3. In germline, CDR1 is GTSNPN, CDR2 SVGIG (reference sequence). The CDR3 DNA reads TGTGCCTGTATTGACAGGGGTAATTCACCCCTCCACTTT. Amino acids: CACIDRGNSPLHF.

V usage is TRBV5-5 and J usage is TRBJ1-3; D gene uncertain. The length of the CDR3 is 16 residues. Trimming took off 0 bases at V and 2 bases at J, with 12 bases between the two ends. Per the germline V gene, CDR1 is SGHKS and CDR2 is YYEKEE (reference sequence). The CDR3 DNA reads TGTGCCAGCAGCTTGGAAGGGCACGGGACTGGAAACACCATATATTTT. The encoded protein is CASSLEGHGTGNTIYF.

J is TRBJ1-2 and V is TRBV5-1; D is uncertain. Deletions cut 5 bases from V and 3 bases from J, with 17 bases between. CDR3 length equals 15 residues. CDR1 and CDR2 from the germline V gene are SGHRS and YFSETQ. CDR3 nucleotide sequence: TGCGCCAGCAGGCGCCCGGGAATTATCGACTATGGCTACACCTTC. Translated, it gives CASRRPGIIDYGYTF.

The chain combines TRBV19 with TRBJ2-7; 9 bases are a match to TRBD2. V lost 9 bases to trimming and J lost 0 bases; unmatched junction nucleotides: 9. The CDR3 consists of 15 residues. Germline V CDR1 and CDR2: LNHDA, SQIVND (reference sequence). CDR3 sequence reads: CASRRFSGSSYEQYF. The CDR3 nucleotides are TGTGCCAGCCGTAGGTTTAGCGGGAGCTCCTACGAGCAGTACTTC. Looking up the rest from reference TRBV19 and TRBJ2-7 gives the full variable domain: DGGITQSPKYLFRKEGQNVTLSCEQNLNHDAMYWYRQDPGQGLRLIYYSQIVNDFQKGDIAEGYSVSREKKESFPLTVTSAQKNPTAFYLCASRRFSGSSYEQYFGPGTRLTVT.

The V call is TRBV7-9, the J call TRBJ1-1, with no clear D. The germline gives CDR1 SEHNR, CDR2 FQNEAQ (reference sequence). The CDR3 covers 14 residues. The V and J ends lost 6 bases and 11 bases respectively, with 22 bases between them. This chain's CDR3 is CASRTLIIGVGAFF. CDR3 nucleotide sequence: TGTGCCAGCAGAACACTAATCATCGGGGTGGGGGCTTTCTTT.

The chain combines TRBV11-2 with TRBJ1-5; 8 positions agree with TRBD1. Germline-derived CDR1 and CDR2 are SGHAT and FQNNGV. The CDR3 is 13 amino acids. The J segment lost 5 bases and the V segment lost 5 bases, leaving 2 bases of the junction unmatched. The CDR3 region is CASSADRDQPQHF. Here the CDR3 DNA reads TGTGCCAGCAGCGCGGACAGGGATCAGCCCCAGCATTTT.

The chain couples TRBV7-2 to TRBJ1-1, with no clear D. Germline CDR1 reads SGHTA; CDR2 reads FQGNSA. This CDR3 has 13 amino acids. V dropped 3 bases and J dropped 6 bases, with 11 bases sitting between them. CDR3 residues: CASSLREYSEAFF. The CDR3 bases are TGTGCCAGCAGCTTGAGGGAATACTCTGAAGCTTTCTTT.

J is TRBJ1-6 and V is TRBV10-3, with a possible D match to TRBD1 (5 bases). CDR1 is ENHRY and CDR2 is SYGVKD in the germline V gene. This CDR3 spans 15 amino acids. Trimming stripped 2 bases from V and 7 bases from J, with 12 bases between. This CDR3 reads CAISEAGDPNSPLHF. The DNA for the CDR3 is TGTGCCATCAGTGAGGCGGGGGACCCAAATTCACCCCTCCACTTT.

V and J are TRBV5-1 and TRBJ1-5; TRBD1 aligns across 12 bases. Losses at the gene ends were 0 bases for V and 10 bases for J; bases not matched to a gene: 14. CDR3 length equals 18 residues. From germline, CDR1 is SGHRS and CDR2 YFSETQ. This CDR3 reads CASSLDGTGGGYNDPQHF. The CDR3 bases are TGCGCCAGCAGCTTGGATGGGACAGGGGGCGGGTACAATGACCCCCAGCATTTT.

This chain links TRBV10-1 with TRBJ2-3; 10 bases line up with TRBD2. From germline, CDR1 is WNHNN and CDR2 SYGVQD (reference sequence). The CDR3 covers 15 residues. V shed 5 bases, J shed 6 bases, and the junction held 8 bases outside the gene matches. The CDR3: CASSPSGRAGDTQYF. In DNA, the CDR3 is TGCGCCAGCAGTCCCAGCGGGAGGGCCGGGGATACGCAGTATTTT.

This chain links TRBV28 with TRBJ2-7; 11 nucleotides line up with TRBD1. This CDR3 has 13 residues. The germline gives CDR1 MDHEN, CDR2 SYDVKM. V shed 4 bases, J shed 5 bases, and the junction held 1 base outside the gene matches. The CDR3 bases are TGTGCCAGCAGTTGGGACAGGGGGGACGAGCAGTACTTC. Encoded protein: CASSWDRGDEQYF. The complete variable domain, with remaining parts taken from reference TRBV28 and TRBJ2-7, reads DVKVTQSSRYLVKRTGEKVFLECVQDMDHENMFWYRQDPGLGLRLIYFSYDVKMKEKGDIPEGYSVSREKKERFSLILESASTNQTSMYLCASSWDRGDEQYFGPGTRLTVT.

This clone turned up a few times. The chain recombines TRBV20-1 with TRBJ1-1; D ambiguous. V was cut by 4 bases and J by 1 base, with 4 bases left in between. This CDR3 comprises 11 residues. Looked up from germline, CDR1 is DFQATT and CDR2 is SNEGSKA (reference sequence). This CDR3 is CSATKNTEAFF. The CDR3 DNA sequence: TGCAGTGCTACAAAGAACACTGAAGCTTTCTTT.